This T cell receptor (beta chain) was sequenced for a study of T-cell reconstitution after alpha-beta-depleted transplantation in children. Construction of the TCRbeta library involved unique molecular identifiers. Using its own MiXCR run on the PCR reads, TCRdb lists one record per CDR3 protein. The top ten clones hold around 30% of a sample with about 980,000 distinct CDR3 sequences, under 30% of them seen once. The CDR3 extends over 12 amino acids. Germline CDR1 reads MDHEN; CDR2 reads SYDVKM. Study-wide findings and caveats: Surviving recipient cells, namely T cells and thymic progenitors, were the source of high day-60 TCRbeta diversity in some patients.

Note on this clonotype: Its antigen remains unknown. Its ends do not fully match the called genes, so a read error is possible.

This clonotype was sampled from a boy younger than two who had a stem cell transplant for SCID, so the T cells may come from the graft donor. Material: PBMCs, mostly from graft donor cells, obtained 360 days after TCRalphabeta/CD19-depleted stem cell transplant. The chain has TRBV28 and TRBJ2-7; D tentatively fits TRBD1 or TRBD2 (5 bases each). CDR3 sequence reads: CASSEGYYEEYF. CDR3 nucleotide sequence: TGTGCCAGCAGCGAGGGGTACTACGAGGAGTACTTC.